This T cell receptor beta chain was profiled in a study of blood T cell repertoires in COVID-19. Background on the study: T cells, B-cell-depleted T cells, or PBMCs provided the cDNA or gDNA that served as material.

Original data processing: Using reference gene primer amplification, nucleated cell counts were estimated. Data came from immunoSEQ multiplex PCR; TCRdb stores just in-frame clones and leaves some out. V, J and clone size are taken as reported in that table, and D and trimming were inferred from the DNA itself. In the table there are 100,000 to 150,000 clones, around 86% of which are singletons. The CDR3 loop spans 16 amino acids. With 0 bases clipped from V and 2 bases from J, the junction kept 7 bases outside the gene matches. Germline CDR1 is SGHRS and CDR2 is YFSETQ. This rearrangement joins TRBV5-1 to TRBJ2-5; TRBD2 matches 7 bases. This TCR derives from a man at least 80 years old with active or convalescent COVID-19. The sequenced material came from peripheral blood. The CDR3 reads CASSLGPGTIQETQYF. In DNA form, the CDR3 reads TGCGCCAGCAGCTTGGGGCCCGGGACTATACAAGAGACCCAGTACTTC.